Listed here are 4 T cell receptor beta chains from one sample, sequenced in a study of T cells after yellow fever vaccination. TCRdb redid the calling of the 5' RACE reads with MiXCR, one entry per CDR3 protein. The sample yields around 320,000 distinct CDR3 sequences, 9.5% to 12% seen once. This specimen was CD4+ T cells sorted from PBMCs, taken 45 days after the yellow fever booster vaccination. The source is a man between 18 and 35 years old who received the YFV17D yellow fever vaccine.

The V call is TRBV6-6, the J call TRBJ2-4; TRBD1 agrees at 9 bases. V was pared by 6 bases and J by 2 bases, with 5 bases of the junction left unmatched. Germline V gene lookup returns CDR1 MNHNY and CDR2 SVGAGI (reference sequence). The CDR3 has 15 residues. CDR3 sequence: CASRPQGATKNIQYF. In DNA form, the CDR3 reads TGTGCCAGCAGACCACAGGGGGCGACCAAAAACATTCAGTACTTC.

This clonotype has just a few counts. The V and J genes are TRBV20-1 and TRBJ2-1; D not certain. V lost 1 base and J lost 0, with 7 bases in between. The CDR3 sequence is 14 residues long. Germline V gene sequence: CDR1 DFQATT, CDR2 SNEGSKA (reference sequence). CDR3 in amino acids: CSARGSSSYNEQFF. Written as DNA, the CDR3 is TGCAGTGCTAGAGGGTCCAGCTCCTACAATGAGCAGTTCTTC.

This clonotype has a handful of counts. V and J are TRBV7-2 and TRBJ1-5; D possibly corresponds to TRBD1 (5 bases). V lost 4 bases and J lost 0, with 10 bases in between. The CDR3 has 15 residues. Germline loops: CDR1 SGHTA, CDR2 FQGNSA. CDR3 in amino acids: CASSSRGYSNQPQHF. The CDR3 DNA sequence: TGTGCCAGCAGCTCCCGGGGCTATAGCAATCAGCCCCAGCATTTT.

V usage is TRBV7-3 and J usage is TRBJ1-1, with D perhaps matching TRBD1 (6 bases). The germline V and J ends were trimmed by 0 bases and 5 bases, with 13 bases remaining between them. Germline loops: CDR1 SGHTA, CDR2 FQGTGA. The CDR3 length is 15 residues. This chain's CDR3 is CASSLTGGLPTEAFF. As DNA, the CDR3 is TGTGCCAGCAGCTTAACAGGGGGTCTTCCGACTGAAGCTTTCTTT.